This T cell receptor beta chain appears in the sequencing data of a study of T cells in Graves' hyperthyroidism and ophthalmopathy. The germline V and J ends were trimmed by 0 bases and 5 bases, with 12 bases remaining between them. Germline V gives CDR1 SGHDT, CDR2 YYEEEE. This CDR3 has 14 amino acids. Each patient was aged 18 to 65 and had newly diagnosed hyperthyroidism of under 2 months' duration. Uncontrolled infection, other autoimmune disease, pregnancy or lactation barred patients from enrollment. The study based diagnoses on clinical symptoms, serum thyroxine and TRAb, thyroid ultrasound and orbital computed tomography. The investigators amplified TCR beta CDR3 regions from RNA transcripts. A first-round RT-PCR of the TCR CDR3 used the HTBI primer set. MiXCR was run by TCRdb on the multiplex PCR reads, yielding one entry per CDR3 protein. The data contain 250,000 to 300,000 distinct CDR3 sequences, 13% of them singletons.

The clonotype was recovered from a woman between 25 and 40 years old with Graves' hyperthyroidism that later progressed to Graves' ophthalmopathy. The sequenced sample was blood. The chain joins TRBV5-6 to TRBJ2-7; D not certain. CDR3: CASSLVEVPDEQYF. The CDR3 nucleotides are TGTGCCAGCAGCTTGGTAGAGGTTCCCGACGAGCAGTACTTC.